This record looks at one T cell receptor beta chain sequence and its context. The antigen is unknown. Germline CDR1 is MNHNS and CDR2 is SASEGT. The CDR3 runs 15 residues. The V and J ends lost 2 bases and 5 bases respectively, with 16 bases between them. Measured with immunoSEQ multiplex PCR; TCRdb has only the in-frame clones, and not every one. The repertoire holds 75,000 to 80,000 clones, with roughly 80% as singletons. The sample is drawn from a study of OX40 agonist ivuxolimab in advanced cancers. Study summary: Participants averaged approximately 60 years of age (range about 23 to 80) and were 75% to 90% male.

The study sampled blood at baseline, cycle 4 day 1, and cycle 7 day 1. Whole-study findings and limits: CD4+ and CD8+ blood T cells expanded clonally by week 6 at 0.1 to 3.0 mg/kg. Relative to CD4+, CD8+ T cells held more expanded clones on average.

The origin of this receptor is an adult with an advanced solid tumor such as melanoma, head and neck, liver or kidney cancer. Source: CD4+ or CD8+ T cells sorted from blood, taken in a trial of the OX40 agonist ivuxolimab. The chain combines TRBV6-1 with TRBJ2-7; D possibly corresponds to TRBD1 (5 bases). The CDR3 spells CASSELGPGANEQYF. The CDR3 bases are TGTGCCAGCAGTGAATTAGGTCCTGGGGCGAACGAGCAGTACTTC.